Presented here are 28 T cell receptor beta chains from one specimen sequenced in a study of Ad26.COV2.S vaccination and SARS-CoV-2 variants. Produced via immunoSEQ multiplex PCR; TCRdb's table is partial and in-frame only. The table shows more than 150,000 clones, with 87% occurring only once. The specimen comprised peripheral blood, sampled after recovery from COVID-19. The receptors come from a human donor who had recovered from COVID-19.

The chain is built from TRBV11-3 and TRBJ2-1; no clear D gene. Looked up from germline, CDR1 is SGHNT and CDR2 is YENEEA. The CDR3 sequence is 13 residues long. V shed 4 bases and J shed 9 bases, with 13 bases lying between them. This chain's CDR3 is CASSWNLVGEQFF. CDR3 nucleotide sequence: TGTGCCAGCAGCTGGAACCTTGTGGGTGAGCAGTTCTTC.

This clone was counted a few times. This sequence joins TRBV27 and TRBJ2-7; TRBD1 aligns across 7 bases. There are 12 residues in the CDR3. V shed 8 bases, J shed 0 bases, and the junction held 1 base outside the gene matches. Germline loops: CDR1 MNHEY, CDR2 SMNVEV (reference sequence). The CDR3 region is CASRDSSYEQYF. The DNA of the CDR3 is TGTGCCAGCCGGGACAGCTCCTACGAGCAGTACTTC.

The chain is built from TRBV23-1 and TRBJ2-5; TRBD1 agrees at 7 bases. TRBV23-1 is flagged as an ORF with uncertain function. V was pared by 11 bases and J by 5 bases, with 20 bases of the junction left unmatched. The CDR3 is 16 amino acids. The CDR3 DNA follows: TGCGCCGATGGGGACCCCCACAGGGGTCTCAGGGAGACCCAGTACTTC. This codes for CADGDPHRGLRETQYF.

The CDR3 protein is CASSGRQGGTEAFF. The CDR3 region has the DNA TGCGCCAGCAGCGGGCGACAGGGAGGCACTGAAGCTTTCTTT. The rearrangement uses TRBV5-1 and TRBJ1-1, with 7 bases aligning to TRBD1. This CDR3 region has 14 residues. Germline values: CDR1 SGHRS, CDR2 YFSETQ. The V gene end was trimmed by 4 bases and the J gene end by 4 bases; junction bases not matched to a gene: 7.

V gene TRBV18 combines with J gene TRBJ1-1; weak D call: TRBD1 (5 bases). V lost 1 base and J 4 bases, leaving 13 bases between the germline ends. The CDR3 is 15 amino acids. The germline V gene has CDR1 KGHSH and CDR2 LQKENI. The CDR3: CASSPLEGLSTEAFF. The CDR3 nucleotides read TGTGCCAGCTCACCACTGGAGGGGTTGAGCACTGAAGCTTTCTTT. The complete variable domain, with remaining parts taken from reference TRBV18 and TRBJ1-1, reads NAGVMQNPRHLVRRRGQEARLRCSPMKGHSHVYWYRQLPEEGLKFMVYLQKENIIDESGMPKERFSAEFPKEGPSILRIQQVVRGDSAAYFCASSPLEGLSTEAFFGQGTRLTVV.

This chain links TRBV24-1 with TRBJ2-2; D gene ambiguous. The CDR3 runs to 13 residues. Germline V gene sequence: CDR1 KGHDR, CDR2 SFDVKD. Trimming took 4 bases from V and 9 from J, leaving 11 bases between them. The CDR3 sequence: CATSDPSERELFF. For the CDR3, the DNA is TGTGCCACCAGTGACCCCTCGGAAAGGGAGCTGTTTTTT.

This chain connects TRBV7-8 to TRBJ1-6; D is unresolved. V was shortened by 6 bases and J by 7 bases, with 10 bases between the two germline ends. The CDR3 spans 13 residues. Germline V gene data show CDR1 as SGHVS and CDR2 as FQNEAQ. The CDR3 is CASSPRKNSPLHF. The DNA of the CDR3 is TGTGCCAGCAGTCCTCGGAAGAATTCACCCCTCCACTTT.

This rearrangement joins TRBV6-5 to TRBJ2-7; 7 bases line up with TRBD2. This CDR3 spans 13 amino acids. The V gene end was trimmed by 6 bases and the J gene end by 4 bases; junction bases not matched to a gene: 6. The V gene's germline CDR1 is MNHEY and CDR2 SVGAGI. CDR3 sequence (DNA): TGTGCCAGCAGGGCGGGGGAGCTATACGAGCAGTACTTC. Translating it yields CASRAGELYEQYF.

The genes are TRBV19 and TRBJ1-1; weak D call: TRBD1 (5 bases). The germline V gene encodes CDR1 LNHDA and CDR2 SQIVND (reference sequence). V was clipped by 5 bases and J by 3 bases, with 22 bases between them. The CDR3 runs 17 residues. The CDR3 is CASSANWAGRGDTEAFF. CDR3 nucleotide sequence: TGTGCCAGTAGTGCCAACTGGGCGGGGAGAGGGGACACTGAAGCTTTCTTT.

The J gene is TRBJ1-3, the V gene TRBV28, with D unclear. Germline V CDR1 and CDR2: MDHEN, SYDVKM. Trimming left V 6 bases short and J 0 bases short, with 18 bases between. CDR3 size: 17 residues. The DNA for the CDR3 is TGTGCCAGCAGCCAACTTAGGGCCCCCTTCTCTGGAAACACCATATATTTT. Its protein is CASSQLRAPFSGNTIYF.

This chain uses TRBV6-5 with TRBJ1-2, with 7 bases identical to TRBD1. V gave up 6 bases and J gave up 5 bases; unmatched junction bases: 12. Germline V gene data show CDR1 as MNHEY and CDR2 as SVGAGI. The CDR3 sequence is 15 residues long. For the CDR3, the DNA is TGTGCCAGCAGATTATACAGGGGTTCTAGGTATGGCTACACCTTC. Translated: CASRLYRGSRYGYTF.

The chain recombines TRBV3-1 (or the pseudogene TRBV3-2) with TRBJ2-5; maybe TRBD1 (5 bases). The CDR3 is 16 amino acids. Between the trimmed V and J ends, which lost 4 bases and 0 bases, there was a span of 15 bases. CDR1 LGHDT and CDR2 YNNKEL come from the germline V gene (reference sequence). DNA for the CDR3: TGTGCCAGCAGCCTAAGTTGGGGCGGAGACCAAGAGACCCAGTACTTC. Translated, it gives CASSLSWGGDQETQYF.

The chain has TRBV6-4 and TRBJ1-1; possibly TRBD1 for D (5 bases). Germline V gene sequence: CDR1 MRHNA, CDR2 SNTAGT. V was trimmed by 10 bases and J by 1 base, leaving 10 bases between them. The length of the CDR3 is 12 residues. The CDR3, as DNA: TGTGCCAACCCTGGGGGGAACACTGAAGCTTTCTTT. Its protein is CANPGGNTEAFF.

The rearrangement joins TRBV19 to TRBJ2-5; TRBD2 might be the D (7 bases). In germline, CDR1 is LNHDA, CDR2 SQIVND (reference sequence). CDR3 size: 15 residues. Trimming took off 0 bases at V and 3 bases at J, with 11 bases between the two ends. The CDR3, as DNA: TGTGCCAGTAGTATAGACAGGGAGGGGGAAGAGACCCAGTACTTC. Its protein is CASSIDREGEETQYF.

Points on this clone: Other DNA sequences of this sample code for an identical CDR3. CDR3 bases: TGTGCCAGCAGCGTAGAGTCCGGGTCTGGAAACACCATATATTTT. Its translation: CASSVESGSGNTIYF. V is TRBV9 and J is TRBJ1-3; no firm D call. V dropped 0 bases and J dropped 1 base, with 8 bases sitting between them. The CDR3 has 15 residues. Germline CDR1 and CDR2: SGDLS and YYNGEE.

The chain employs TRBV5-1 and TRBJ2-5; 7 bases are a match to TRBD2. With 7 bases clipped from V and 2 bases from J, the junction kept 5 bases outside the gene matches. Per the germline V gene, CDR1 is SGHRS and CDR2 is YFSETQ. This CDR3 has 13 residues. In DNA form, the CDR3 reads TGCGCCAGCTCCTCGGGACTACAAGAGACCCAGTACTTC. It translates to CASSSGLQETQYF.

This clone was detected only once. The CDR3 here is CASSEDNSPGGYTF. CDR3 sequence (DNA): TGTGCCAGCAGTGAAGATAATAGCCCTGGAGGCTACACCTTC. The chain employs TRBV6-1 and TRBJ1-2; D gene uncertain. Trimming stripped 1 base from V and 8 bases from J, with 14 bases between. The CDR3 is 14 residues long. CDR1 MNHNS and CDR2 SASEGT come from the germline V gene.

The chain has TRBV2 and TRBJ2-1; no firm D call. CDR1 is SNHLY, CDR2 FYNNEI, per germline. Trimming left V 4 bases short and J 8 bases short, with 6 bases between. The CDR3 runs 11 residues. CDR3 residues: CASSVEYEQFF. The CDR3, as DNA: TGTGCCAGCAGTGTGGAATATGAGCAGTTCTTC. Combining the CDR3 with reference TRBV2 and TRBJ2-1 gives the whole variable domain EPEVTQTPSHQVTQMGQEVILRCVPISNHLYFYWYRQILGQKVEFLVSFYNNEISEKSEIFDDQFSVERPDGSNFTLKIRSTKLEDSAMYFCASSVEYEQFFGPGTRLTVL.

The chain is built from TRBV13 and TRBJ1-1, with unresolved D. The CDR3 totals 17 residues. Germline V gives CDR1 PRHDT, CDR2 FYEKMQ (reference sequence). V lost 5 bases and J 0 bases, leaving 19 bases between the germline ends. The CDR3 DNA sequence: TGTGCCAGCAGCCAACCTTCGGCTCTCGCTCTGAACACTGAAGCTTTCTTT. It yields the protein CASSQPSALALNTEAFF.

V and J are TRBV7-2 and TRBJ2-1; a possible D gene is TRBD1 (6 bases). This CDR3 is 15 amino acids long. CDR1 SGHTA and CDR2 FQGNSA come from the germline V gene. Trimming took 5 bases from V and 7 from J, leaving 18 bases between them. The CDR3 spells CASSQRGHPSNEQFF. In nucleotides, the CDR3 is TGTGCCAGCAGCCAAAGGGGACACCCCTCGAATGAGCAGTTCTTC. Complete variable domain (other parts from reference TRBV7-2 and TRBJ2-1): GAGVSQSPSNKVTEKGKDVELRCDPISGHTALYWYRQSLGQGLEFLIYFQGNSAPDKSGLPSDRFSAERTGGSVSTLTIQRTQQEDSAVYLCASSQRGHPSNEQFFGPGTRLTVL.

This CDR3 is CASSLARYPYNEQFF. The CDR3 DNA reads as TGTGCCAGCAGTCTGGCCCGCTACCCCTACAATGAGCAGTTCTTC. The chain uses TRBV25-1 and TRBJ2-1; no firm D call. Germline lookup yields CDR1 MGHDK and CDR2 SYGVNS. This CDR3 spans 15 amino acids. V gave up 5 bases and J gave up 2 bases, with 13 bases separating them.

As to this clone: The same CDR3 is also encoded by other DNA sequences in this sample. The chain links TRBV3-1 (or the pseudogene TRBV3-2) to TRBJ2-6, with D unclear. In germline, CDR1 is LGHDT, CDR2 YNNKEL (reference sequence). The CDR3 is 13 amino acids. V gave up 6 bases and J gave up 0 bases, with 3 bases separating them. CDR3 nucleotides: TGTGCCAGCAGTCGCTCTGGGGCCAACGTCCTGACTTTC. Amino acids: CASSRSGANVLTF.

V is TRBV1 and J is TRBJ2-2; the table assigns TRBD2, which was not confirmed against the DNA. TRBV1 is marked as a pseudogene. The CDR3 runs 19 residues. The CDR3 sequence: CTSSPPTGRTSGNTGELFF. The CDR3 nucleotides are TGCACCAGCAGCCCCCCCACGGGTCGGACTAGCGGGAACACCGGGGAGCTGTTTTTT.

V is TRBV5-1 and J is TRBJ1-1; D is uncertain. The CDR3 covers 14 residues. The ends were cut back, 2 bases at V and 0 bases at J, with 8 bases in the middle. Germline CDR1 SGHRS, CDR2 YFSETQ. Here the CDR3 DNA reads TGCGCCAGCAGCTTAAACAGTTTGAACACTGAAGCTTTCTTT. This codes for CASSLNSLNTEAFF.

The chain is built from TRBV6-6 and TRBJ1-6, with D hard to call. CDR3 length: 13 residues. Germline V CDR1 and CDR2: MNHNY, SVGAGI (reference sequence). Trimming pared 7 bases from V and 4 bases from J, leaving 8 bases between. Here the CDR3 reads CASTSPYNSPLHF. The CDR3 region has the DNA TGTGCCAGCACCAGCCCATATAATTCACCCCTCCACTTT.

This CDR3 is CASSVGGTANTGELFF. The CDR3 DNA reads as TGTGCCAGCAGCGTAGGCGGGACGGCGAACACCGGGGAGCTGTTTTTT. The chain is built from TRBV9 and TRBJ2-2, with D maybe TRBD2 (6 bases). From germline, CDR1 is SGDLS and CDR2 YYNGEE. V was pared by 0 bases and J by 0 bases, with 9 bases between. This CDR3 region has 16 residues.

The chain carries TRBV15 and TRBJ2-7; possibly TRBD1 or TRBD2 for D (7 bases each). V lost 0 bases to trimming and J lost 7 bases, with 16 bases between them. Germline-derived CDR1 and CDR2 are LNHNV and YYDKDF (reference sequence). This CDR3 region has 15 residues. The CDR3 reads CATSRDVTGRDEQYF. CDR3 sequence (DNA): TGTGCCACCAGCAGAGATGTGACAGGGAGGGATGAGCAGTACTTC. Filled out from reference TRBV15 and TRBJ2-7, the complete variable domain reads DAMVIQNPRYQVTQFGKPVTLSCSQTLNHNVMYWYQQKSSQAPKLLFHYYDKDFNNEADTPDNFQSRRPNTSFCFLDIRSPGLGDTAMYLCATSRDVTGRDEQYFGPGTRLTVT.

The chain has TRBV11-2 and TRBJ2-7, with a possible D match to TRBD2 (5 bases). The CDR3 is 15 amino acids. The V end was cut by 5 bases, the J end by 6 bases, with 20 bases between. Germline CDR1 SGHAT, CDR2 FQNNGV. The DNA of the CDR3 is TGTGCCAGCAGCACAATGGCTGGCTATGCGGGCGAGCAGTACTTC. Amino acids: CASSTMAGYAGEQYF.